The 7 T cell receptor beta chains below were found in one sample sequenced in a study of Ad26.COV2.S vaccination and SARS-CoV-2 variants. Treatment given: some 20 received Ad26.COV2.S at low or high dose, single or two shots; about 5 received placebo; per-sample allocation not given. It was on day 63 after the first vaccine or placebo injection that samples were taken. The assay was immunoSEQ multiplex PCR, and TCRdb's table has in-frame clones only and misses some. The profile covers 500,000 or so clones, with approximately 88% appearing a single time and 9.5% to 15% taken by the ten largest. The source was peripheral blood, collected in a trial of Ad26.COV2.S vaccine versus placebo. The receptor set was obtained from a person between 18 and 59 years old who received the Ad26.COV2.S COVID-19 vaccine or a placebo.

This clone was recorded a few times. The gene calls are TRBV5-4 and TRBJ2-1; 13 bases align to TRBD2. In germline, CDR1 is SGHNT, CDR2 YYREEE (reference sequence). Germline trimming cut 0 bases from V and 5 bases from J; bases unmatched to any gene: 2. The CDR3 spans 16 residues. The CDR3 sequence: CASSLGGTSGNNEQFF. The CDR3, as DNA: TGTGCCAGCAGCTTGGGGGGGACTAGCGGGAACAATGAGCAGTTCTTC.

The chain employs TRBV5-6 and TRBJ2-7; 11 bases fit TRBD2. V dropped 6 bases and J dropped 3; count of bases not matched to a gene: 11. Germline assignment: CDR1 SGHDT and CDR2 YYEEEE. The CDR3 loop spans 16 amino acids. CDR3 in amino acids: CASTLLGTSGHYEQYF. CDR3 nucleotide sequence: TGTGCCAGCACCTTATTGGGGACTAGCGGACACTACGAGCAGTACTTC.

This clone was detected once. The chain recombines TRBV13 with TRBJ2-7; 16 positions match TRBD2. CDR3 length equals 20 residues. The V and J ends lost 5 bases and 2 bases, in that order; junction bases with no gene match: 15. Looked up from germline, CDR1 is PRHDT and CDR2 is FYEKMQ (reference sequence). The DNA for the CDR3 is TGTGCCAGCAGCCCCCGGTCGGGACTAGCGGGAGGGCTCTTAACCTACGAGCAGTACTTC. Amino acids: CASSPRSGLAGGLLTYEQYF. The full variable domain, with the rest looked up from reference TRBV13 and TRBJ2-7, is AAGVIQSPRHLIKEKRETATLKCYPIPRHDTVYWYQQGPGQDPQFLISFYEKMQSDKGSIPDRFSAQQFSDYHSELNMSSLELGDSALYFCASSPRSGLAGGLLTYEQYFGPGTRLTVT.

The V call is TRBV5-1, the J call TRBJ2-7; D is ambiguous. V was clipped by 5 bases and J by 0 bases, with 12 bases between them. Germline V gene data show CDR1 as SGHRS and CDR2 as YFSETQ. This CDR3 is 14 amino acids long. Here the CDR3 DNA reads TGCGCCAGCAGGCCTATCCCGAGCTCCTACGAGCAGTACTTC. It yields the protein CASRPIPSSYEQYF.

This clone was counted a single time. The J gene is TRBJ1-2, the V gene TRBV6-5; TRBD1 matches 8 bases. V lost 8 bases to trimming and J lost 4 bases; unmatched junction nucleotides: 0. Germline V gene data show CDR1 as MNHEY and CDR2 as SVGAGI. The CDR3 runs to 11 residues. The CDR3 protein is CASGQGYGYTF. The CDR3 DNA reads TGTGCCAGCGGACAGGGCTATGGCTACACCTTC.

The chain recombines TRBV9 with TRBJ2-3, with D tentatively TRBD2 (6 bases). CDR1 and CDR2 (germline): SGDLS, YYNGEE. The CDR3 covers 15 residues. V was pared by 4 bases and J by 5 bases, with 17 bases between. The CDR3 DNA is TGTGCCAGCAGCTCGCCCGGGGGACTGCGAGATACGCAGTATTTT. Residues: CASSSPGGLRDTQYF.

Comments on this clone: The sample has other DNA sequences that encode this CDR3 too. The V call is TRBV5-4, the J call TRBJ2-7; maybe TRBD2 (5 bases). V was trimmed by 1 base and J by 4 bases, leaving 6 bases between them. CDR3 length equals 12 residues. The germline V gene has CDR1 SGHNT and CDR2 YYREEE (reference sequence). CDR3 coding DNA: TGTGCCAGCAGCTTGCCGGGGTACGAGCAGTACTTC. Protein: CASSLPGYEQYF.